The 17 T cell receptor beta chains listed next were all sequenced from one sample in a study of cytomegalovirus exposure and HLA in healthy donors. Using immunoSEQ multiplex PCR, the repertoire was profiled, and TCRdb retains in-frame clones only, with some absent. Here the sample spans 200,000 to 300,000 clones, about 88% being singletons. The specimen was PBMCs. These receptors all come from a young man in good health and CMV-seropositive.

The chain couples TRBV15 to TRBJ1-1, with D uncertain. The length of the CDR3 is 16 residues. Germline loops: CDR1 LNHNV, CDR2 YYDKDF (reference sequence). Trimming cost V 1 base and J 1 base, with 13 bases left between them. As DNA, the CDR3 is TGTGCCACCAGCAGAGGCCTGCAAGGAGAGAACACTGAAGCTTTCTTT. Its translation is CATSRGLQGENTEAFF.

The chain couples TRBV15 to TRBJ1-5, with D perhaps matching TRBD1 (6 bases). V lost 2 bases and J 3 bases, leaving 11 bases between the germline ends. Per the germline V gene, CDR1 is LNHNV and CDR2 is YYDKDF (reference sequence). The CDR3 has 15 residues. The CDR3 reads CATSRTTGNNQPQHF. The CDR3 bases are TGTGCCACCAGCAGAACCACAGGGAACAATCAGCCCCAGCATTTT.

The chain joins TRBV19 to TRBJ1-2; no clear D gene. Germline CDR1 is LNHDA and CDR2 is SQIVND (reference sequence). The germline V and J ends were trimmed by 1 base and 2 bases, with 8 bases remaining between them. CDR3 length: 14 residues. The CDR3, as DNA: TGTGCCAGTAGTATAGGACCGGCGAACTATGGCTACACCTTC. Translating gives CASSIGPANYGYTF.

The V and J genes are TRBV7-8 and TRBJ1-1; a weak D match, TRBD1 (5 bases). Trimming pared 5 bases from V and 10 bases from J, leaving 26 bases between. The CDR3 sequence is 16 residues long. CDR1 is SGHVS, CDR2 FQNEAQ, per germline. CDR3 DNA sequence: TGTGCCAGCAGCCTAGAGCGGGGCTTCCTAACACTGGGAGCTTTCTTT. Protein: CASSLERGFLTLGAFF.

The V gene is TRBV7-3, the J gene TRBJ2-7; D is unresolved. Per germline, CDR1 SGHTA and CDR2 FQGTGA. The CDR3 covers 13 residues. V was pared by 1 base and J by 3 bases, with 7 bases between. The CDR3 DNA reads TGTGCCAGCAGCTTAATGTGGGGCTACGAGCAGTACTTC. Translating gives CASSLMWGYEQYF.

V gene TRBV30 combines with J gene TRBJ1-5, with D unresolved. The V gene lost 3 bases and the J gene lost 0 bases, with 12 bases spanning the gap. The V gene's germline CDR1 is GTSNPN and CDR2 SVGIG (reference sequence). The CDR3 runs 15 residues. The CDR3 bases are TGTGCCTGGAGCTTCGGGGAAAGTAGCAATCAGCCCCAGCATTTT. Translation: CAWSFGESSNQPQHF.

The chain employs TRBV7-9 and TRBJ1-5; D is unresolved. Germline assignment: CDR1 SEHNR and CDR2 FQNEAQ (reference sequence). Between the trimmed V and J ends, which lost 3 bases and 2 bases, there was a span of 8 bases. The CDR3 is 14 amino acids. This CDR3 reads CASSLGGGNQPQHF. The CDR3, as DNA: TGTGCCAGCAGCTTGGGTGGTGGCAATCAGCCCCAGCATTTT.

The chain couples TRBV5-6 to TRBJ2-7; 8 nucleotides align to TRBD1. The J segment lost 7 bases and the V segment lost 4 bases, leaving 4 bases of the junction unmatched. The CDR3 is 12 residues long. CDR1 is SGHDT, CDR2 YYEEEE, per germline. Here the CDR3 reads CASSQGAREQYF. The CDR3, as DNA: TGTGCCAGCAGCCAGGGGGCAAGAGAGCAGTACTTC.

The chain carries TRBV6-4 and TRBJ2-2; 14 nucleotides align to TRBD2. This CDR3 is 20 amino acids long. Germline lookup yields CDR1 MRHNA and CDR2 SNTAGT. The junction had 14 bases not matched to a gene; V was cut back by 1 base and J by 7 bases. The CDR3: CASSDLWTSGRPSRIGELFF. CDR3 sequence (DNA): TGTGCCAGCAGTGACTTGTGGACTAGCGGGAGGCCCTCGAGAATCGGGGAGCTGTTTTTT.

This chain uses TRBV5-1 with TRBJ2-7; possibly TRBD2 for D (7 bases). Germline assignment: CDR1 SGHRS and CDR2 YFSETQ. The V and J ends lost 4 bases and 3 bases respectively, with 17 bases between them. The CDR3 loop spans 15 amino acids. The CDR3 DNA sequence: TGCGCCAGCAGCCGGGGGCCTAGCGGAGACTACGAGCAGTACTTC. It yields the protein CASSRGPSGDYEQYF.

The gene calls are TRBV18 and TRBJ2-1, with D unclear. V lost 3 bases to trimming and J lost 6 bases, with 15 bases between them. Germline V gives CDR1 KGHSH, CDR2 LQKENI. The CDR3 consists of 15 residues. The CDR3: CASSPGIPSGNEQFF. CDR3 DNA: TGTGCCAGCTCACCGGGAATACCGTCGGGCAATGAGCAGTTCTTC.

The V and J genes are TRBV10-3 and TRBJ1-1, with TRBD1 matching 9 bases. The trim removed 4 bases at V and 2 bases at J, leaving 8 bases unmatched. The CDR3 totals 16 residues. In germline, CDR1 is ENHRY, CDR2 SYGVKD. Here the CDR3 DNA reads TGTGCCATCAGTGGTGGGGGACAGGGTACAAACACTGAAGCTTTCTTT. This gives the protein CAISGGGQGTNTEAFF.

This clone showed up many times. This rearrangement joins TRBV7-8 to TRBJ1-1, with D possibly TRBD1 on 6 matching bases. The CDR3 length is 12 residues. V lost 1 base and J 10 bases, leaving 10 bases between the germline ends. CDR1 and CDR2 from the germline V gene are SGHVS and FQNEAQ. The CDR3 DNA reads TGTGCCAGCAGCTTAGGGGGGGCTGGAGCTTTCTTT. It specifies CASSLGGAGAFF.

The chain recombines TRBV2 with TRBJ1-5; no reliable D call. V was pared by 6 bases and J by 0 bases, with 3 bases between. CDR3 length: 12 amino acids. Germline V lookup: CDR1 SNHLY, CDR2 FYNNEI. The CDR3 region is CASRDSNQPQHF. CDR3 bases: TGTGCCAGCAGGGATAGCAATCAGCCCCAGCATTTT.

This sequence joins TRBV2 and TRBJ2-1; D remains unclear. The length of the CDR3 is 12 residues. V was clipped by 4 bases and J by 12 bases, with 13 bases between them. Germline V gene data show CDR1 as SNHLY and CDR2 as FYNNEI. CDR3 coding DNA: TGTGCCAGCAGTGTCACAAGGATGGTGCAGTTCTTC. Amino acid sequence: CASSVTRMVQFF.

This clone appeared once. This rearrangement joins TRBV7-2 to TRBJ2-2; D is possibly TRBD2 (6 bases). The length of the CDR3 is 15 residues. The germline V and J ends were trimmed by 3 bases and 1 base, with 9 bases remaining between them. Germline CDR1 SGHTA, CDR2 FQGNSA. This CDR3 reads CASSFSGGNTGELFF. CDR3 nucleotides: TGTGCCAGCAGCTTTAGCGGAGGGAACACCGGGGAGCTGTTTTTT.

The chain uses TRBV10-1 and TRBJ2-5, with 7 bases aligning to TRBD1. The V and J ends lost 5 bases and 5 bases, in that order; junction bases with no gene match: 5. Germline lookup yields CDR1 WNHNN and CDR2 SYGVQD (reference sequence). The CDR3 is 13 amino acids. The DNA for the CDR3 is TGCGCCAGCAGTCGACAGGGTTTGGAGACCCAGTACTTC. Amino acid sequence: CASSRQGLETQYF.